This TCR beta chain was recorded in a study of cytotoxic CD8 clonotypes in ibrutinib-treated CLL. About the study: There were roughly twelve relapsed/refractory patients and about 15 treatment-naive patients, and some 18 were IGHV unmutated. With a range of 6 to 36, the median treatment time before response samples were taken was approximately 12 months.

Libraries were prepared by immunoSEQ multiplex PCR; TCRdb keeps only in-frame clonotypes and omits some of them. The sample has over 100,000 clones; approximately 85% are singletons. In regard to this clone: The antigen is not known.

Broader study findings: Ibrutinib response saw clonality rise, and progression saw it return toward baseline.

Germline V gene lookup returns CDR1 MNHEY and CDR2 SMNVEV (reference sequence). Trimming took off 6 bases at V and 0 bases at J, with 6 bases between the two ends. The length of the CDR3 is 13 residues. TCR beta libraries used around 2 micrograms of DNA from cryopreserved PBMCs. The material was PBMCs, obtained after 24 months of ibrutinib treatment. The chain is built from TRBV27 and TRBJ1-3; D might be TRBD1 (6 bases). The TCR sequence derives from a human donor with chronic lymphocytic leukemia. For the CDR3, the DNA is TGTGCCAGCAGGACAGGCTCTGGAAACACCATATATTTT. This codes for CASRTGSGNTIYF.